This TCR beta chain stems from a study of graft-versus-host responses after intestinal transplantation. As for the study in general: Transplants were multivisceral, liver-intestinal, or isolated intestinal. All of the recipients had induction that used anti-thymocyte globulin, then tacrolimus and steroids for approximately 3 years.

Here immunoSEQ multiplex PCR was the method, and the copy in TCRdb shows in-frame clones only, minus some. This sample has around 39,000 clones, with roughly 90% found just once. This specimen was PBMCs, taken roughly 270 days after transplant. The sequence was obtained from a human patient who received an intestinal transplant, so some T cells may come from the graft donor.

DNA for the CDR3: TGTGCCAGCAGTTTCATGGGGACAGGAGTCAATCAGCCCCAGCATTTT. Residues: CASSFMGTGVNQPQHF. This chain links TRBV28 with TRBJ1-5, with TRBD1 matching over 8 bases. Germline V gene sequence: CDR1 MDHEN, CDR2 SYDVKM. The trim removed 3 bases at V and 3 bases at J, leaving 7 bases unmatched. This CDR3 spans 16 amino acids.